These 21 T cell receptor beta chains were all obtained from the same sample, sequenced in a study of blood T cell repertoires in COVID-19. Some clones are missing from TCRdb's copy, which holds only in-frame ones; the method was immunoSEQ multiplex PCR. The sample gives about 140,000 clones, just over 85% of which show up once; roughly 8% is in the top ten. The sample was peripheral blood. The receptors were sampled from a woman aged 55-70 years with acute or convalescent COVID-19.

This clone occurred a few times. The chain has TRBV6-5 and TRBJ1-2; 8 bases are shared with TRBD1. Germline assignment: CDR1 MNHEY and CDR2 SVGAGI. The length of the CDR3 is 15 residues. V was pared by 0 bases and J by 6 bases, with 6 bases of the junction left unmatched. The CDR3 reads CASSYSQGALNGYTF. DNA for the CDR3: TGTGCCAGCAGTTACTCCCAGGGGGCGTTGAATGGCTACACCTTC.

The V gene is TRBV6-2 or TRBV6-3, the J gene TRBJ1-2; no clear D gene. Trimming took off 0 bases at V and 0 bases at J, with 11 bases between the two ends. The CDR3 length is 16 residues. The V gene's germline CDR1 is MNHEY and CDR2 SVGEGT. The CDR3 is CASSYSKAGSNYGYTF. The CDR3 DNA reads as TGTGCCAGCAGTTACTCGAAGGCAGGATCTAACTATGGCTACACCTTC.

The rearrangement uses TRBV27 and TRBJ2-7, with 7 bases fitting TRBD1. CDR3 length: 12 residues. Trimming took 3 bases from V and 12 from J; bases not matched to a gene: 8. From germline, CDR1 is MNHEY and CDR2 SMNVEV (reference sequence). CDR3 residues: CASSFLQGSTYF. CDR3 DNA sequence: TGTGCCAGCAGTTTCCTACAGGGGAGCACGTACTTC.

The chain has TRBV19 and TRBJ1-1; D not resolved. CDR1 LNHDA and CDR2 SQIVND come from the germline V gene (reference sequence). Trimming cost V 7 bases and J 7 bases, with 10 bases left between them. The CDR3 runs 11 residues. The CDR3 nucleotides read TGTGCCAGTATCAGGAGGTTTGAAGCTTTCTTT. It translates to CASIRRFEAFF.

A single count supports this clone. The CDR3 is CASSYSGGAPEQYF. DNA of the CDR3: TGTGCCAGCAGCTACAGCGGGGGTGCTCCCGAGCAGTACTTC. V and J are TRBV28 and TRBJ2-7; TRBD2 aligns across 8 bases. The CDR3 contains 14 residues. Trimming took 6 bases from V and 6 from J; bases not matched to a gene: 10. Germline CDR1 is MDHEN and CDR2 is SYDVKM.

This clone was seen a handful of times. V gene TRBV2 combines with J gene TRBJ1-1; possible D gene TRBD1, 6 bases. With 7 bases removed from V and 8 bases from J, the gap between germline ends came to 11 bases. CDR3 length: 11 residues. The V gene's germline CDR1 is SNHLY and CDR2 FYNNEI. The CDR3 loop reads CASIEGGEAFF. The CDR3 bases are TGTGCCAGCATCGAGGGGGGGGAAGCTTTCTTT.

The genes are TRBV29-1 and TRBJ1-2; 8 nucleotides match TRBD1. Germline V lookup: CDR1 SQVTM, CDR2 ANQGSEA. This CDR3 spans 14 amino acids. V shed 5 bases and J 1 base; nucleotides not matched to a gene: 6. The CDR3 protein is CSVTWTGFNYGYTF. Here the CDR3 DNA reads TGCAGCGTTACGTGGACAGGGTTTAACTATGGCTACACCTTC.

The chain has TRBV28 and TRBJ2-7; 7 bases map to TRBD1. CDR3 size: 18 residues. In germline, CDR1 is MDHEN, CDR2 SYDVKM. Losses at the gene ends were 8 bases for V and 5 bases for J; bases not matched to a gene: 24. The DNA of the CDR3 is TGTGCCAGCCCCCCCTACGGTAAGGACAGGACACCTACGAACGAGCAGTACTTC. It is translated as CASPPYGKDRTPTNEQYF.

The chain joins TRBV28 to TRBJ1-4, with 10 bases fitting TRBD1. CDR3 length: 15 amino acids. Losses at the gene ends were 5 bases for V and 4 bases for J; bases not matched to a gene: 4. The V gene's germline CDR1 is MDHEN and CDR2 SYDVKM. The CDR3 loop reads CASSVRTGGNEKLFF. CDR3 nucleotides: TGTGCCAGCAGTGTACGGACAGGGGGTAATGAAAAACTGTTTTTT.

The chain has TRBV19 and TRBJ1-1; TRBD1 agrees at 8 bases. The germline V gene has CDR1 LNHDA and CDR2 SQIVND (reference sequence). V gave up 3 bases and J gave up 4 bases; unmatched junction bases: 4. This CDR3 is built from 14 residues. As DNA, the CDR3 is TGTGCCAGTAGTATCGGACAGGGATTCACTGAAGCTTTCTTT. Residues: CASSIGQGFTEAFF.

The chain combines TRBV12-3 or TRBV12-4 with TRBJ2-5; no clear D. V dropped 1 base and J dropped 3 bases, with 6 bases sitting between them. The CDR3 totals 13 residues. The CDR3 DNA follows: TGTGCCAGCAGTTTAGTACTAAAAGAGACCCAGTACTTC. It is translated as CASSLVLKETQYF.

The chain couples TRBV7-9 to TRBJ1-3; 9 nucleotides line up with TRBD1. V dropped 5 bases and J dropped 2; count of bases not matched to a gene: 7. The germline gives CDR1 SEHNR, CDR2 FQNEAQ (reference sequence). This CDR3 region has 16 residues. The CDR3 region has the DNA TGTGCCAGCAGCACAAGCACAGGGGGCACTGGAAACACCATATATTTT. This translates into CASSTSTGGTGNTIYF.

V and J are TRBV11-3 and TRBJ2-6, with D unclear. CDR3 length: 16 residues. V was shortened by 3 bases and J by 1 base, with 10 bases between the two germline ends. Germline V CDR1 and CDR2: SGHNT, YENEEA. CDR3 amino acids: CASSFIQRSGANVLTF. CDR3 coding DNA: TGTGCCAGCAGCTTTATTCAGAGGTCTGGGGCCAACGTCCTGACTTTC.

This clone was counted between two and nine times. The V gene is TRBV13, the J gene TRBJ2-1; the match to TRBD2 covers 12 bases. Trimming at V came to 1 base and at J to 15 bases, leaving 10 bases not matched to a gene. The CDR3 has 15 amino acids. Germline CDR1 and CDR2: PRHDT and FYEKMQ (reference sequence). CDR3 sequence: CASSLVGTSGWRVFF. CDR3 coding DNA: TGTGCCAGCAGCTTAGTAGGGACTAGCGGGTGGAGGGTGTTCTTC.

V is TRBV14 and J is TRBJ2-7; no reliable D call. The germline gives CDR1 SGHDN, CDR2 FVKESK. Deletions cut 4 bases from V and 2 bases from J, with 15 bases between. The CDR3 length is 15 residues. The CDR3 is CASSLAAHAAYEQYF. The CDR3 DNA is TGTGCCAGCAGCCTCGCAGCTCATGCGGCCTACGAGCAGTACTTC. The full variable domain, in which reference TRBV14 and TRBJ2-7 provide the parts outside the CDR3, is EAGVTQFPSHSVIEKGQTVTLRCDPISGHDNLYWYRRVMGKEIKFLLHFVKESKQDESGMPNNRFLAERTGGTYSTLKVQPAELEDSGVYFCASSLAAHAAYEQYFGPGTRLTVT.

This chain joins TRBV4-1 and TRBJ1-2, with D tentatively TRBD1 (5 bases). V lost 0 bases and J 5 bases, leaving 13 bases between the germline ends. The CDR3 totals 15 residues. Germline values: CDR1 MGHRA, CDR2 YSYEKL. As DNA, the CDR3 is TGCGCCAGCAGCCAAGATGGGGGGGGTTATTATGGCTACACCTTC. The encoded protein is CASSQDGGGYYGYTF.

V usage is TRBV12-3 or TRBV12-4 and J usage is TRBJ1-6; TRBD1 is a possible D gene (6 bases). Trimming removed 6 bases at V and 6 bases at J, with 9 bases between. The CDR3 has 13 amino acids. CDR3 bases: TGTGCCAGCAGAGGACAGTTTAATTCACCCCTCCACTTT. Its translation: CASRGQFNSPLHF.

This chain joins TRBV3-1 (or the pseudogene TRBV3-2) and TRBJ1-2; 9 bases align to TRBD1. This CDR3 has 15 residues. Unmatched junction bases numbered 5, after V lost 1 base and J lost 5 bases. CDR1 is LGHDT and CDR2 is YNNKEL in the germline V gene (reference sequence). DNA of the CDR3: TGTGCCAGCAGCCAAGGACAGGGGGGAGGGTATGGCTACACCTTC. This encodes CASSQGQGGGYGYTF.

The V gene is TRBV5-5, the J gene TRBJ2-7; D ambiguous. Germline-derived CDR1 and CDR2 are SGHKS and YYEKEE (reference sequence). Trimming removed 0 bases at V and 2 bases at J, with 21 bases between. The CDR3 is 18 amino acids. The CDR3 DNA sequence: TGTGCCAGCAGCTTGGCACGTGGGCCTTCTGTTCCGCCCTACGAGCAGTACTTC. This encodes CASSLARGPSVPPYEQYF.

The CDR3 DNA follows: TGTGCCACTAGTACCGTCTACGAGCAGTACTTC. This encodes CATSTVYEQYF. V usage is TRBV11-2 and J usage is TRBJ2-7; D ambiguous. This CDR3 region has 11 residues. Germline V gene data show CDR1 as SGHAT and CDR2 as FQNNGV. V shed 10 bases and J shed 3 bases, with 10 bases lying between them.

The chain uses TRBV2 and TRBJ1-3; TRBD1 is a possible D gene (5 bases). Germline V gene sequence: CDR1 SNHLY, CDR2 FYNNEI. The CDR3 consists of 15 residues. V lost 6 bases and J lost 0, with 12 bases in between. The DNA of the CDR3 is TGTGCCAGCAGGGAACAGGAATTCTCTGGAAACACCATATATTTT. It encodes CASREQEFSGNTIYF.